A selection of T cell receptor beta chains follows, all from one sample in a study of T cells after yellow fever vaccination. TCRdb re-analysed the 5' RACE reads in MiXCR, keeping a single row per CDR3 protein. The data hold fewer than 350,000 distinct CDR3 sequences, with roughly 9.4% observed a single time. The material was PBMCs, obtained on the day of the first yellow fever vaccination. All receptors derive from a man aged 18 to 35 who received the YFV17D yellow fever vaccine. Both conserved end residues are part of each CDR3. The order of the fields is D gene, V gene, J gene, clone size, CDR3 DNA, CDR3 protein. D genes are given only for firm matches. A row's size may be missing; if present it is once, few, many or a size class.

D gene: TRBD2; V gene: TRBV6-1; J gene: TRBJ2-7; clone size: .; CDR3 DNA: TGTGCCAGCAACCGGCTAGCGGGGGCCGAGCAGTACTTC; CDR3 protein: CASNRLAGAEQYF
D gene: .; V gene: TRBV5-1; J gene: TRBJ1-1; clone size: few; CDR3 DNA: TGCGCCAGCAGCCCCGGGCTGGCGACGGACACTGAAGCTTTCTTT; CDR3 protein: CASSPGLATDTEAFF
D gene: TRBD2; V gene: TRBV4-1; J gene: TRBJ2-1; clone size: .; CDR3 DNA: TGCGCCAGCGGCCAACTGACTAGCGGGGCGGGTGATGAGCAGTTCTTC; CDR3 protein: CASGQLTSGAGDEQFF
D gene: .; V gene: TRBV20-1; J gene: TRBJ1-1; clone size: .; CDR3 DNA: TGCAGTGCTAGGCAACCATCCGGGGGAAGCACTGAAGCTTTCTTT; CDR3 protein: CSARQPSGGSTEAFF
D gene: TRBD2; V gene: TRBV5-1; J gene: TRBJ2-1; clone size: .; CDR3 DNA: TGCGCCAGCCAGGAAGGGACTAGCGGGTTCAACGAGCAGTTCTTC; CDR3 protein: CASQEGTSGFNEQFF
D gene: TRBD2; V gene: TRBV12-3/TRBV12-4; J gene: TRBJ2-3; clone size: many; CDR3 DNA: TGTGCCAGCAGTTTTCTAGCGGGGAGCACAGATACGCAGTATTTT; CDR3 protein: CASSFLAGSTDTQYF
D gene: .; V gene: TRBV27; J gene: TRBJ2-3; clone size: few; CDR3 DNA: TGTGCCAGCAGTTTTGGGGACGGTTTCACAGATACGCAGTATTTT; CDR3 protein: CASSFGDGFTDTQYF
D gene: TRBD2; V gene: TRBV20-1; J gene: TRBJ2-7; clone size: .; CDR3 DNA: TGCAGTGCTAGAGACACGTATCGGGGGGGGTCCTCCTACGAGCAGTACTTC; CDR3 protein: CSARDTYRGGSSYEQYF
D gene: .; V gene: TRBV18; J gene: TRBJ1-1; clone size: few; CDR3 DNA: TGTGCCAGCTCAGTCCGGACATCTTCGAACACTGAAGCTTTCTTT; CDR3 protein: CASSVRTSSNTEAFF
D gene: .; V gene: TRBV6-5; J gene: TRBJ2-3; clone size: few; CDR3 DNA: TGTGCCAGCAGTTACTCCCTTGGTAGCCCTAGTTCGGATACGCAGTATTTT; CDR3 protein: CASSYSLGSPSSDTQYF
D gene: .; V gene: TRBV6-5; J gene: TRBJ1-2; clone size: .; CDR3 DNA: TGTGCCAGCAGTTTCGGACCAGGGTCCCTAAACTATGGCTACACCTTC; CDR3 protein: CASSFGPGSLNYGYTF
D gene: .; V gene: TRBV29-1; J gene: TRBJ2-1; clone size: .; CDR3 DNA: TGCAGCGTTGACGCCGGGGGGCCCTACAATGAGCAGTTCTTC; CDR3 protein: CSVDAGGPYNEQFF
D gene: TRBD2; V gene: TRBV3-1; J gene: TRBJ2-7; clone size: few; CDR3 DNA: TGTGCCAGCAGCCAAGGACTAGCGGGAACAACCTACGAGCAGTACTTC; CDR3 protein: CASSQGLAGTTYEQYF
D gene: TRBD1; V gene: TRBV4-1; J gene: TRBJ2-3; clone size: .; CDR3 DNA: TGCGCCAGCAGCATCCGTACAGGGGGCGCGGATACGCAGTATTTT; CDR3 protein: CASSIRTGGADTQYF
D gene: .; V gene: TRBV7-2; J gene: TRBJ1-6; clone size: few; CDR3 DNA: TGTGCCAGCGGCTGGGGAGACAATTCACCCCTCCACTTT; CDR3 protein: CASGWGDNSPLHF
D gene: .; V gene: TRBV4-3; J gene: TRBJ2-3; clone size: many; CDR3 DNA: TGCGCCAGCAGCCAGGGGAGGGGGGGGTTCTCGACAGATACGCAGTATTTT; CDR3 protein: CASSQGRGGFSTDTQYF
D gene: .; V gene: TRBV12-3/TRBV12-4; J gene: TRBJ1-3; clone size: .; CDR3 DNA: TGTGCCAGCAGTTTATTTGTCGGAAACACCATATATTTT; CDR3 protein: CASSLFVGNTIYF
D gene: .; V gene: TRBV5-1; J gene: TRBJ2-2; clone size: few; CDR3 DNA: TGCGCCAGCAGCTTGGTTTGGGAAGAGAGCGGGGAGCTGTTTTTT; CDR3 protein: CASSLVWEESGELFF
D gene: TRBD2; V gene: TRBV19; J gene: TRBJ2-5; clone size: .; CDR3 DNA: TGTGCCACGAAGACGAGGGGAGGGGAGACCCAGTACTTC; CDR3 protein: CATKTRGGETQYF
D gene: .; V gene: TRBV7-2; J gene: TRBJ1-5; clone size: .; CDR3 DNA: TGTGCCAGCAGCCCTGCGGGAATTAGTCGGTTTCAGCCCCAGCATTTT; CDR3 protein: CASSPAGISRFQPQHF
D gene: .; V gene: TRBV5-5; J gene: TRBJ2-3; clone size: few; CDR3 DNA: TGTGCCAGCAGCTTGGTCGGCAGGGAGGATACGCAGTATTTT; CDR3 protein: CASSLVGREDTQYF
D gene: .; V gene: TRBV15; J gene: TRBJ1-6; clone size: few; CDR3 DNA: TGTGCCACCACATCAAGAGGCGGACAGTATAATTCACCCCTCCACTTT; CDR3 protein: CATTSRGGQYNSPLHF
D gene: TRBD2; V gene: TRBV3-1; J gene: TRBJ2-7; clone size: .; CDR3 DNA: TGTGCCAGCAGCGCCCCTGGCGGGGGGGCCACCTACGAGCAGTACTTC; CDR3 protein: CASSAPGGGATYEQYF
D gene: TRBD1; V gene: TRBV12-3/TRBV12-4; J gene: TRBJ2-1; clone size: .; CDR3 DNA: TGTGCCAGCAGTATGAGGGGGCACGTCTCCTACAATGAGCAGTTCTTC; CDR3 protein: CASSMRGHVSYNEQFF
D gene: .; V gene: TRBV6-1; J gene: TRBJ1-5; clone size: .; CDR3 DNA: TGTGCCAGCAGGAGGGACCGAGGTCAGCCCCAGCATTTT; CDR3 protein: CASRRDRGQPQHF
D gene: TRBD2; V gene: TRBV12-3/TRBV12-4; J gene: TRBJ2-1; clone size: .; CDR3 DNA: TGTGCCATCAGTTTAATGCAGCGGGGTTTCCAACCCTTGGATGAGCAGTTCTTC; CDR3 protein: CAISLMQRGFQPLDEQFF
D gene: .; V gene: TRBV5-5; J gene: TRBJ2-2; clone size: few; CDR3 DNA: TGTGCCAGCAGCGCCTCCGGAGGTTTCACCGGGGAGCTGTTTTTT; CDR3 protein: CASSASGGFTGELFF
D gene: TRBD1; V gene: TRBV7-3; J gene: TRBJ2-2; clone size: few; CDR3 DNA: TGTGCCAGCAGCTTATCGACAGGGGCCCTCCTCGGGGAGCTGTTTTTT; CDR3 protein: CASSLSTGALLGELFF
D gene: .; V gene: TRBV5-1; J gene: TRBJ1-1; clone size: .; CDR3 DNA: TGCGCCAGCAGCTTGGCCAGGGTAGGGGACACTGAAGCTTTCTTT; CDR3 protein: CASSLARVGDTEAFF
D gene: .; V gene: TRBV4-2; J gene: TRBJ2-4; clone size: few; CDR3 DNA: TGTGCCAGCAGCCCCCAGGGGTGGGGGGCCATTCAGTACTTC; CDR3 protein: CASSPQGWGAIQYF
D gene: .; V gene: TRBV25-1; J gene: TRBJ1-5; clone size: .; CDR3 DNA: TGTGCCAGCAGTGAATGGGGCCAGCCCCAGCATTTT; CDR3 protein: CASSEWGQPQHF
D gene: .; V gene: TRBV4-2; J gene: TRBJ2-5; clone size: many; CDR3 DNA: TGTGCCAGCAGCCAGGTCCTCCAAGAGACCCAGTACTTC; CDR3 protein: CASSQVLQETQYF
D gene: .; V gene: TRBV10-3; J gene: TRBJ1-5; clone size: .; CDR3 DNA: TGTGCCATCAGTGAGTCGCCGGATAGCAATCAGCCCCAGCATTTT; CDR3 protein: CAISESPDSNQPQHF
D gene: .; V gene: TRBV15; J gene: TRBJ2-3; clone size: few; CDR3 DNA: TGTGCCACCAGCAGAGCAAGATGGAGGCAGGGTGTAACAGATACGCAGTATTTT; CDR3 protein: CATSRARWRQGVTDTQYF
D gene: TRBD2; V gene: TRBV20-1; J gene: TRBJ2-1; clone size: .; CDR3 DNA: TGCAGTGCTAGCCAGCGGGGGGCCTTCAATGAGCAGTTCTTC; CDR3 protein: CSASQRGAFNEQFF
D gene: .; V gene: TRBV7-9; J gene: TRBJ2-3; clone size: .; CDR3 DNA: TGTGCCAGCATTACCTGGAAGGGAGCAGATACGCAGTATTTT; CDR3 protein: CASITWKGADTQYF
D gene: .; V gene: TRBV5-1; J gene: TRBJ1-2; clone size: .; CDR3 DNA: TGCGCCAGCAGCTCCCGGGCATCCTCAGGCAGCTACACCTTC; CDR3 protein: CASSSRASSGSYTF
D gene: TRBD1; V gene: TRBV7-9; J gene: TRBJ2-3; clone size: few; CDR3 DNA: TGTGCCAGCAGCTTCAGAAGACAGGGGGCCACGGATACGCAGTATTTT; CDR3 protein: CASSFRRQGATDTQYF
D gene: .; V gene: TRBV5-4; J gene: TRBJ2-3; clone size: .; CDR3 DNA: TGTGCCAGCAGCTTTCCCGTGAGCTCAGCGGATACGCAGTATTTT; CDR3 protein: CASSFPVSSADTQYF
D gene: .; V gene: TRBV20-1; J gene: TRBJ1-5; clone size: .; CDR3 DNA: TGCAGTGCTAGAGCCCAGGCCACCAATCAGCCCCAGCATTTT; CDR3 protein: CSARAQATNQPQHF
D gene: .; V gene: TRBV5-4; J gene: TRBJ2-1; clone size: many; CDR3 DNA: TGTGCCAGCAGCTTGGGAGACCGTTTAGGTGAGCAGTTCTTC; CDR3 protein: CASSLGDRLGEQFF
D gene: .; V gene: TRBV20-1; J gene: TRBJ2-5; clone size: .; CDR3 DNA: TGCAGTGCACAGGAGGGCCCCCAAGAGACCCAGCACTTC; CDR3 protein: CSAQEGPQETQHF
D gene: .; V gene: TRBV9; J gene: TRBJ2-1; clone size: few; CDR3 DNA: TGTGCCAGCAGCGCGGGGGTTAACTCCTACAATGAGCAGTTCTTC; CDR3 protein: CASSAGVNSYNEQFF
D gene: TRBD2; V gene: TRBV4-3; J gene: TRBJ2-2; clone size: few; CDR3 DNA: TGCGCCAGCAGCCAACCGGGACTAACGAACACCGGGGAGCTGTTTTTT; CDR3 protein: CASSQPGLTNTGELFF
D gene: .; V gene: TRBV29-1; J gene: TRBJ2-3; clone size: .; CDR3 DNA: TGCAGCGTTGAGATGCAGGGCCTATTTACTAGCACAGATACGCAGTATTTT; CDR3 protein: CSVEMQGLFTSTDTQYF
D gene: TRBD1; V gene: TRBV15; J gene: TRBJ1-4; clone size: few; CDR3 DNA: TGTGCCACCAGCAGAGATCCTCCAGGGGGGACTGAAAAACTGTTTTTT; CDR3 protein: CATSRDPPGGTEKLFF
D gene: .; V gene: TRBV7-6; J gene: TRBJ2-1; clone size: few; CDR3 DNA: TGTGCCAGCAGCCCGAGGTCAGGCCGGGGTGGTGAGCAGTTCTTC; CDR3 protein: CASSPRSGRGGEQFF
D gene: .; V gene: TRBV14; J gene: TRBJ2-4; clone size: few; CDR3 DNA: TGTGCCAGCAGCCTCCGGGACCAAAACATTCAGTACTTC; CDR3 protein: CASSLRDQNIQYF
D gene: .; V gene: TRBV29-1; J gene: TRBJ1-1; clone size: .; CDR3 DNA: TGCAGCGTTGAAGATCTGGGGGGAGGGACTGAAGCTTTCTTT; CDR3 protein: CSVEDLGGGTEAFF
D gene: .; V gene: TRBV18; J gene: TRBJ2-1; clone size: few; CDR3 DNA: TGTGCCAGCTCACGAGCTCCTGATGAGCAGTTCTTC; CDR3 protein: CASSRAPDEQFF
D gene: TRBD1; V gene: TRBV20-1; J gene: TRBJ1-5; clone size: .; CDR3 DNA: TGCAGTGCTGAGACAGGGGACAATCAGCCCCAGCATTTT; CDR3 protein: CSAETGDNQPQHF
D gene: .; V gene: TRBV7-9; J gene: TRBJ1-1; clone size: .; CDR3 DNA: TGTGCCAGCAGCCGTGGGACAACACCAAGTGATGCCTTT; CDR3 protein: CASSRGTTPSDAF
D gene: TRBD1; V gene: TRBV20-1; J gene: TRBJ2-3; clone size: .; CDR3 DNA: TGCAGTGCTGCGGGACAGGGGGTGACAGATACGCAGTATTTT; CDR3 protein: CSAAGQGVTDTQYF
D gene: .; V gene: TRBV20-1; J gene: TRBJ2-7; clone size: many; CDR3 DNA: TGCAGTGCCAGTGACAGGCCCTACGAGCAGTACTTC; CDR3 protein: CSASDRPYEQYF